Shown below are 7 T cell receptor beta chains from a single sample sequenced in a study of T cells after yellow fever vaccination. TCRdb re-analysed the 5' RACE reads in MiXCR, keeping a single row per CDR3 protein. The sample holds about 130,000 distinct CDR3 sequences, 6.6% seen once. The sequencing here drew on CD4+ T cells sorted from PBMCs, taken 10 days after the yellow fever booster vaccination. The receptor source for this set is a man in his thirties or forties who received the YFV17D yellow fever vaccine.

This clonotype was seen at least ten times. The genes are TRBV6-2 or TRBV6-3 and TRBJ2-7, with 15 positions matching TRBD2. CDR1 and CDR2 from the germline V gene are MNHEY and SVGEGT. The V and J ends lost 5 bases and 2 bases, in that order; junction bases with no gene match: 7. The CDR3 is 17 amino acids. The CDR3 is CASSLGTSGRQTYEQYF. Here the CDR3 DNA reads TGTGCCAGCAGTCTTGGGACTAGCGGGAGGCAGACCTACGAGCAGTACTTC.

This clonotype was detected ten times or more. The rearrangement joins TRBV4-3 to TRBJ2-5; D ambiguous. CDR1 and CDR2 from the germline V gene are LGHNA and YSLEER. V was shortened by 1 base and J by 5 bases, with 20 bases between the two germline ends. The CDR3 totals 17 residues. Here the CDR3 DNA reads TGCGCCAGCAGCCAAGGTTTTTCAGGAGAGGTGCGGGAGACCCAGTACTTC. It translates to CASSQGFSGEVRETQYF.

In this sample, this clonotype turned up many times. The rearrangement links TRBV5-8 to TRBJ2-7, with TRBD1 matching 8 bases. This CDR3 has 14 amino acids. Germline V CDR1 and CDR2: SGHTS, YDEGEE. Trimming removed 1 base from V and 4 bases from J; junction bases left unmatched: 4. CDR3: CASSLKRQGYEQYF. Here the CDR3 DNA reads TGTGCCAGCAGCTTGAAGAGACAGGGGTACGAGCAGTACTTC.

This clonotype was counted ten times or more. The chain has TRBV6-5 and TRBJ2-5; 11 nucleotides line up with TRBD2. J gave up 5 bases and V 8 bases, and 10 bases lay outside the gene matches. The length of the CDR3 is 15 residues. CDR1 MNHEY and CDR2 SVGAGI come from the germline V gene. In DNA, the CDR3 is TGTGCCAGCGCCGGGACTAGCGGCACTCAGGAGACCCAGTACTTC. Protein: CASAGTSGTQETQYF.

The CDR3 is CAWRSRANTEAFF. CDR3 DNA sequence: TGTGCCTGGAGATCCCGAGCTAACACTGAAGCTTTCTTT. The rearrangement links TRBV30 to TRBJ1-1; D is undetermined. Trimming left V 3 bases short and J 2 bases short, with 10 bases between. This CDR3 is 13 amino acids long. From germline, CDR1 is GTSNPN and CDR2 SVGIG (reference sequence). The full variable domain, in which reference TRBV30 and TRBJ1-1 provide the parts outside the CDR3, is SQTIHQWPATLVQPVGSPLSLECTVEGTSNPNLYWYRQAAGRGLQLLFYSVGIGQISSEVPQNLSASRPQDRQFILSSKKLLLSDSGFYLCAWRSRANTEAFFGQGTRLTVV.

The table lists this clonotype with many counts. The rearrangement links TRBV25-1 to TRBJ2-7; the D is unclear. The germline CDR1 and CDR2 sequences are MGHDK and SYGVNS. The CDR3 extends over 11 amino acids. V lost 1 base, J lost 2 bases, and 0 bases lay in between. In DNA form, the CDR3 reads TGTGCCAGCAGTGAATCCTACGAGCAGTACTTC. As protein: CASSESYEQYF.

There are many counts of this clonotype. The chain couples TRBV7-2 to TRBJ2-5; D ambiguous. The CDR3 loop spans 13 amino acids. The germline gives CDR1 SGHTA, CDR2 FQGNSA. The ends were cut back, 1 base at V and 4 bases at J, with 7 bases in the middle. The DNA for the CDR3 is TGTGCCAGCAGCTTAGGATGGGCAGAGACCCAGTACTTC. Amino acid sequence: CASSLGWAETQYF.